Below, one TCR beta chain is given with its context. This sample is drawn from a study of blood T cell repertoires in COVID-19. Looked up from germline, CDR1 is MNHNY and CDR2 is SVGAGI (reference sequence). Trimming took off 5 bases at V and 9 bases at J, with 23 bases between the two ends. CDR3 length: 16 amino acids. The method was immunoSEQ multiplex PCR; TCRdb's version includes in-frame clones alone and lacks a portion of them. The sample shows 150,000 or so clones, roughly 84% of them seen only once. The chain links TRBV6-6 to TRBJ2-1; TRBD2 is a possible D gene (6 bases). The source of this sequence is a woman aged 45-65 years who had recovered from COVID-19. The sequencing input was PBMCs or T cells enriched from blood (not recorded which). CDR3 amino acids: CASSPAEYGREREQFF. The CDR3 coding sequence is TGTGCCAGCAGTCCCGCCGAGTACGGGAGAGAACGTGAGCAGTTCTTC.